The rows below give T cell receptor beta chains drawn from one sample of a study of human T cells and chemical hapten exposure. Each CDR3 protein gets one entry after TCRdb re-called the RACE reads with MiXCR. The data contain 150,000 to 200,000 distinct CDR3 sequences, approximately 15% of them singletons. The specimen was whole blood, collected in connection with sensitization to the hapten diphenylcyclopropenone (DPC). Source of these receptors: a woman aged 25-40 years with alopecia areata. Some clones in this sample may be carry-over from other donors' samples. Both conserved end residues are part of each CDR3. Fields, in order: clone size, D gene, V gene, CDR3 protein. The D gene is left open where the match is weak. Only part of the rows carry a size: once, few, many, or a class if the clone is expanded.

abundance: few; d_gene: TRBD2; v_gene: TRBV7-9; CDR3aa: CASSLAVYNEQFF
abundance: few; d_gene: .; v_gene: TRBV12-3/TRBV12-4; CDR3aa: CASSLARAHDEQYF
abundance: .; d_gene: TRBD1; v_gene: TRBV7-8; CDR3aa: CASSFGTGPKTQYF
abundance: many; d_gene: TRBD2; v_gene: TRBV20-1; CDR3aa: CSARSGRNYNEQFF
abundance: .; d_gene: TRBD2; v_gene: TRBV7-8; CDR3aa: CASSLGSGSGNTQYF
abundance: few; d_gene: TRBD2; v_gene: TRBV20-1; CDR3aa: CSARDRLAGGYPYNEQFF
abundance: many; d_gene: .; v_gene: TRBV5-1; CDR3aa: CASSLAGADTQYF
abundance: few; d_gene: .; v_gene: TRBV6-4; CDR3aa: CASSGLEGGELFF
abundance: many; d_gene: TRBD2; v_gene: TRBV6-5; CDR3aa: CASSRYGTSNEQFF
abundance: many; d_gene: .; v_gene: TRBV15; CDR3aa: CATSRGYGANVLTF
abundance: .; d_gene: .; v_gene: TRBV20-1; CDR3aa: CSAISTSAGSRLTDTQYF
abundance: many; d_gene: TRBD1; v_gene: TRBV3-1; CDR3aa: CASSRQGIRKLFF
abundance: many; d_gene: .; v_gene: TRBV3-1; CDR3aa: CASSQEYGRQETQYF
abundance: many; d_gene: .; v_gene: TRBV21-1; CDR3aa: CASSKGSQRGGADTQYF
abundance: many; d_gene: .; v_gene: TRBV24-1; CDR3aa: CATREDSSIFYGYTF
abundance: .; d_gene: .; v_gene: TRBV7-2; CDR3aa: CASSLRRDGEAFF
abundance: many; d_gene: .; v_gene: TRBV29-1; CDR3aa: CSVVKGIRTEAFF
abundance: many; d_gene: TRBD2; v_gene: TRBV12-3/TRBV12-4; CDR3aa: CASTRRLARPQETQYF
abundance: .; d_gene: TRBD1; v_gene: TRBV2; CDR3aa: CASSSRTGQVEAFF
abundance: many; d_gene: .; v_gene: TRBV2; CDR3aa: CASSEQSLATSYNEQFF
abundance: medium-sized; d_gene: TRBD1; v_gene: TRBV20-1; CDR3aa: CSASVLNLGQGPPGGYTF
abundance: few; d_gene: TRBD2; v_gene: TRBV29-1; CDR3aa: CSVEGGRALEQFF
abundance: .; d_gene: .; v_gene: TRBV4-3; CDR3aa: CASSQAELRGEQYF
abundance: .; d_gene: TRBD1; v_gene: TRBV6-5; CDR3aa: CASSYRLSTGDWAYTF
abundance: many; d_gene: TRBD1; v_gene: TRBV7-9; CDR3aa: CASSLYGQGSTEAFF
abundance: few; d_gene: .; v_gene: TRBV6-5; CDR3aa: CASSPASSGELFF
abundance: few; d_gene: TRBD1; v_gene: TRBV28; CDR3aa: CASSPGTGGNEQFF
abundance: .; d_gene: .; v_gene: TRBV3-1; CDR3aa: CASSRAEGWTGELFF
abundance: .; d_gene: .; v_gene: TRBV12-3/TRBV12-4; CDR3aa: CASSFVGASFYQPQHF
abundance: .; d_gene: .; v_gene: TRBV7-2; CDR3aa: CASSLNWGARRYTF
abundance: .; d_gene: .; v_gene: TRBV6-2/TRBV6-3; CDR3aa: CASSGSGTDTQYF
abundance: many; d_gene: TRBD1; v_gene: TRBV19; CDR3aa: CASSASGQGRRANVLTF
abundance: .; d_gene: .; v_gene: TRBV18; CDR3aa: CASSPSTATYEQYF
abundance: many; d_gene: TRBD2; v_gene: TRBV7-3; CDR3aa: CASSQTSGPYNEQFF
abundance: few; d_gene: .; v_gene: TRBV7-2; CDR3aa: CASSFRGHEQFF
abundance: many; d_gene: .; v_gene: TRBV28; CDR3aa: CASSAPGRGYQPQHF
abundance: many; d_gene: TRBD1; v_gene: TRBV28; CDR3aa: CASRFTGTGRTEAFF
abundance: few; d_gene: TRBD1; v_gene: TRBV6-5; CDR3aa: CASSDPGQGSSYNEQFF
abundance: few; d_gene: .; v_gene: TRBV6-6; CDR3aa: CASSPPNSPLHF
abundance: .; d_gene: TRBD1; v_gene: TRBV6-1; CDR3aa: CASRLSGTGGETQYF